These 30 T cell receptor beta chains were all obtained from the same sample, sequenced in a study of cytomegalovirus exposure and HLA in healthy donors. Researchers ran the PCR with 60 Vbeta and 13 Jbeta primers. Method: immunoSEQ multiplex PCR; TCRdb's copy keeps in-frame clones and lacks some. The table lists 100,000 to 150,000 clones, over 70% of them singletons, with around 2.1% in the top ten. Sequenced input: PBMCs. The origin of the receptors is a woman in her thirties or forties in good health and CMV-seropositive.

A few counts support this clone. V gene TRBV19 combines with J gene TRBJ1-1; weak D call: TRBD1 (6 bases). Germline V lookup: CDR1 LNHDA, CDR2 SQIVND (reference sequence). The CDR3 has 15 residues. V was cut by 7 bases and J by 1 base, with 16 bases left in between. CDR3 protein: CASTPFVTGNTEAFF. The CDR3 coding sequence is TGTGCCAGTACCCCTTTTGTGACAGGGAACACTGAAGCTTTCTTT. Combining the CDR3 with reference TRBV19 and TRBJ1-1 gives the whole variable domain DGGITQSPKYLFRKEGQNVTLSCEQNLNHDAMYWYRQDPGQGLRLIYYSQIVNDFQKGDIAEGYSVSREKKESFPLTVTSAQKNPTAFYLCASTPFVTGNTEAFFGQGTRLTVV.

The chain links TRBV28 to TRBJ2-7, with TRBD1 matching over 10 bases. After removal of 4 bases from V and 3 bases from J, the junction contained 0 bases not matched to a gene. This CDR3 comprises 13 residues. Germline V CDR1 and CDR2: MDHEN, SYDVKM. The CDR3 is CASSWTGGYEQYF. The DNA for the CDR3 is TGTGCCAGCAGTTGGACAGGGGGCTACGAGCAGTACTTC.

The V gene is TRBV5-1, the J gene TRBJ2-7; 7 nucleotides align to TRBD1. Germline trimming cut 5 bases from V and 2 bases from J; bases unmatched to any gene: 10. The CDR3 has 15 residues. The germline gives CDR1 SGHRS, CDR2 YFSETQ. For the CDR3, the DNA is TGCGCCAGCAGACCAGGACAGGCTTTGACCTACGAGCAGTACTTC. Its protein product is CASRPGQALTYEQYF.

Here the CDR3 DNA reads TGTGCCAGCAGTTTTTCAGGGGGAGGCAATCAGCCCCAGCATTTT. Translating gives CASSFSGGGNQPQHF. The rearrangement links TRBV28 to TRBJ1-5, with 7 bases fitting TRBD1. Losses at the gene ends were 3 bases for V and 2 bases for J; bases not matched to a gene: 4. Looked up from germline, CDR1 is MDHEN and CDR2 is SYDVKM. CDR3 length equals 15 residues.

A few counts support this clone. The V call is TRBV27, the J call TRBJ1-6; TRBD1 aligns across 7 bases. This CDR3 is built from 20 residues. In germline, CDR1 is MNHEY, CDR2 SMNVEV (reference sequence). Trimming at V came to 3 bases and at J to 7 bases, leaving 21 bases not matched to a gene. CDR3 amino acids: CASSFIFSDREAALNSPLHF. CDR3 coding DNA: TGTGCCAGCAGTTTTATTTTTTCCGACAGGGAGGCGGCCTTAAATTCACCCCTCCACTTT.

The rearrangement joins TRBV2 to TRBJ2-2, with TRBD1 as a possible D gene (6 bases). Germline V CDR1 and CDR2: SNHLY, FYNNEI. The CDR3 totals 15 residues. The germline V and J ends were trimmed by 4 bases and 0 bases, with 9 bases remaining between them. The CDR3, as DNA: TGTGCCAGCAGTGGCGACAGGTCGAACACCGGGGAGCTGTTTTTT. Translated, it gives CASSGDRSNTGELFF.

This clone was seen a single time. This chain joins TRBV4-2 and TRBJ1-5; 8 positions agree with TRBD1. The CDR3 length is 15 residues. The V segment lost 3 bases and the J segment 5 bases; nucleotides outside the gene matches: 6. Germline CDR1 is LGHNA and CDR2 is YNFKEQ. The CDR3 region has the DNA TGTGCCAGCAGCCAGGGGACAGGAACGGATCAGCCCCAGCATTTT. Its protein product is CASSQGTGTDQPQHF.

This clone appeared a few times. The chain recombines TRBV6-5 with TRBJ2-7; D might be TRBD1 (6 bases). This CDR3 comprises 16 residues. The V end was cut by 4 bases, the J end by 3 bases, with 19 bases between. Germline V gene data show CDR1 as MNHEY and CDR2 as SVGAGI. The DNA for the CDR3 is TGTGCCAGCAGTTTTGGACAACTAGGACAGAACTACGAGCAGTACTTC. Its protein product is CASSFGQLGQNYEQYF.

The chain recombines TRBV29-1 with TRBJ2-7; 11 bases match TRBD1. This CDR3 contains 18 residues. The junction had 11 bases not matched to a gene; V was cut back by 0 bases and J by 1 base. Germline CDR1 is SQVTM and CDR2 is ANQGSEA. The DNA of the CDR3 is TGCAGCGTTGAAGATGGGGTTTTAGGGACAGGGGGTTCCTACGAGCAGTACTTC. Protein: CSVEDGVLGTGGSYEQYF.

V is TRBV2 and J is TRBJ1-4; possibly TRBD1 for D (6 bases). The V and J ends lost 6 bases and 8 bases respectively, with 16 bases between them. The CDR3 has 14 residues. Germline V gives CDR1 SNHLY, CDR2 FYNNEI. This CDR3 is CASSGQGLGEKLFF. CDR3 coding DNA: TGTGCCAGCAGCGGGCAGGGGCTCGGGGAAAAACTGTTTTTT.

This clone was observed a handful of times. CDR3 amino acids: CASSFYRRPEKLFF. DNA for the CDR3: TGTGCCAGCAGTTTTTATCGGAGGCCGGAAAAACTGTTTTTT. The chain is built from TRBV27 and TRBJ1-4, with unresolved D. V dropped 3 bases and J dropped 8 bases, with 13 bases sitting between them. The CDR3 totals 14 residues. CDR1 and CDR2 from the germline V gene are MNHEY and SMNVEV (reference sequence).

V is TRBV7-9 and J is TRBJ2-1; a possible D gene is TRBD2 (6 bases). V was trimmed by 4 bases and J by 0 bases, leaving 16 bases between them. The length of the CDR3 is 17 residues. Germline V lookup: CDR1 SEHNR, CDR2 FQNEAQ (reference sequence). CDR3 residues: CASSSHGTHGSYNEQFF. The CDR3 nucleotides are TGTGCCAGCAGCTCGCACGGGACTCACGGCTCCTACAATGAGCAGTTCTTC.

This clone was detected only once. V gene TRBV4-1 combines with J gene TRBJ1-4, with TRBD1 matching over 10 bases. J gave up 3 bases and V 4 bases, and 5 bases lay outside the gene matches. Germline V gene sequence: CDR1 MGHRA, CDR2 YSYEKL. This CDR3 has 16 residues. CDR3 nucleotides: TGCGCCAGCAGCCCAAGGGGGACAGGGGCTAATGAAAAACTGTTTTTT. Its protein is CASSPRGTGANEKLFF.

The chain employs TRBV6-5 and TRBJ1-2, with TRBD1 as a possible D gene (5 bases). CDR3 length equals 15 residues. Germline assignment: CDR1 MNHEY and CDR2 SVGAGI. Deletions cut 4 bases from V and 4 bases from J, with 16 bases between. The CDR3 sequence: CASSSDSLGGYGYTF. CDR3 in DNA: TGTGCCAGCAGTTCGGACTCCTTGGGGGGCTATGGCTACACCTTC.

Only one count was recorded for this clone. The chain employs TRBV7-6 and TRBJ2-7; TRBD2 might be the D (5 bases). The CDR3 sequence is 13 residues long. With 3 bases removed from V and 5 bases from J, the gap between germline ends came to 11 bases. Germline assignment: CDR1 SGHVS and CDR2 FNYEAQ. The chain's CDR3 is CASSLSQEDEQYF. The DNA of the CDR3 is TGTGCCAGCAGCTTGTCCCAGGAGGACGAGCAGTACTTC.

The chain joins TRBV4-1 to TRBJ2-3; 8 nucleotides agree with TRBD2. V trimming: 1 base; J trimming: 0 bases; junction bases outside the gene matches: 3. CDR1 is MGHRA, CDR2 YSYEKL, per germline. CDR3 size: 16 residues. This CDR3 reads CASSQVTGGSTDTQYF. The CDR3 coding sequence is TGCGCCAGCAGCCAAGTGACGGGGGGGAGCACAGATACGCAGTATTTT.

This clone has a single count. The V gene is TRBV9, the J gene TRBJ2-1; 14 bases align to TRBD2. The CDR3 runs 18 residues. With 5 bases clipped from V and 10 bases from J, the junction kept 17 bases outside the gene matches. Per the germline V gene, CDR1 is SGDLS and CDR2 is YYNGEE. The CDR3 protein is CASSTGLAGVKGPWEQFF. The DNA for the CDR3 is TGTGCCAGCAGTACGGGACTAGCGGGAGTAAAAGGCCCTTGGGAGCAGTTCTTC.

The chain joins TRBV28 to TRBJ1-6; D is perhaps TRBD1 (6 bases). Trimming shortened V by 3 bases and J by 6 bases, and 9 bases separated the two germline ends. The CDR3 extends over 14 amino acids. CDR1 MDHEN and CDR2 SYDVKM come from the germline V gene. The CDR3: CASSFAGANSPLHF. The DNA of the CDR3 is TGTGCCAGCAGTTTCGCGGGGGCTAATTCACCCCTCCACTTT.

This clone was seen a handful of times. The chain couples TRBV15 to TRBJ2-3; TRBD2 aligns across 7 bases. Germline CDR1 LNHNV, CDR2 YYDKDF (reference sequence). This CDR3 has 15 residues. The J segment lost 2 bases and the V segment lost 5 bases, leaving 7 bases of the junction unmatched. The DNA of the CDR3 is TGTGCCACCAGCCCGGGAGGTCATTTCACAGATACGCAGTATTTT. This gives the protein CATSPGGHFTDTQYF.

The CDR3 sequence is CASSEGQGGQPQHF. CDR3 nucleotides: TGTGCCAGCAGTGAGGGACAGGGTGGACAGCCCCAGCATTTT. The rearrangement uses TRBV6-1 and TRBJ1-5; 9 positions agree with TRBD1. V shed 3 bases, J shed 7 bases, and the junction held 4 bases outside the gene matches. The CDR3 extends over 14 amino acids. The V gene's germline CDR1 is MNHNS and CDR2 SASEGT.

The chain links TRBV7-9 to TRBJ1-1, with a tentative D call TRBD1 (5 bases). Trimming took 5 bases from V and 3 from J, leaving 13 bases between them. CDR3 size: 14 residues. The V gene's germline CDR1 is SEHNR and CDR2 FQNEAQ (reference sequence). The CDR3: CASSADSLYTEAFF. The DNA for the CDR3 is TGTGCCAGCAGCGCTGACAGTCTTTACACTGAAGCTTTCTTT.

This clone was seen just once. The rearrangement links TRBV9 to TRBJ2-2; D is perhaps TRBD1 (5 bases). Germline V CDR1 and CDR2: SGDLS, YYNGEE. Between the trimmed V and J ends, which lost 0 bases and 0 bases, there was a span of 9 bases. The CDR3 is 16 amino acids. CDR3 sequence (DNA): TGTGCCAGCAGCGTAGTTCCAGGGCCGAACACCGGGGAGCTGTTTTTT. Its translation: CASSVVPGPNTGELFF.

This clone was detected a few times. This chain uses TRBV6-6 with TRBJ2-5; the match to TRBD1 covers 7 bases. V was pared by 5 bases and J by 4 bases, with 7 bases of the junction left unmatched. Germline V lookup: CDR1 MNHNY, CDR2 SVGAGI (reference sequence). The CDR3 extends over 14 amino acids. The CDR3 here is CASSPGTAPETQYF. CDR3 bases: TGTGCCAGCAGTCCCGGGACAGCGCCAGAGACCCAGTACTTC.

The chain combines TRBV6-5 with TRBJ1-1; D may be TRBD1 (5 bases). Trimming shortened V by 6 bases and J by 3 bases, and 17 bases separated the two germline ends. The CDR3 sequence is 15 residues long. CDR1 and CDR2 from the germline V gene are MNHEY and SVGAGI. Here the CDR3 reads CASRAQGIWDTEAFF. DNA for the CDR3: TGTGCCAGCAGGGCCCAGGGAATCTGGGACACTGAAGCTTTCTTT.

J is TRBJ2-7 and V is TRBV7-2, with TRBD1 identical over 10 bases. The CDR3 contains 16 residues. With 0 bases clipped from V and 1 base from J, the junction kept 3 bases outside the gene matches. The V gene's germline CDR1 is SGHTA and CDR2 FQGNSA. The CDR3 protein is CASSLAGTGVSYEQYF. The CDR3 DNA follows: TGTGCCAGCAGCTTAGCCGGGACAGGGGTTTCCTACGAGCAGTACTTC.

The chain recombines TRBV5-6 with TRBJ1-5, with D uncertain. This CDR3 spans 13 amino acids. Germline CDR1 and CDR2: SGHDT and YYEEEE. The V gene lost 5 bases and the J gene lost 4 bases, with 10 bases spanning the gap. The CDR3 spells CASSGRQNQPQHF. CDR3 bases: TGTGCCAGCAGTGGCAGACAAAATCAGCCCCAGCATTTT.

Only a few counts were recorded for this clone. The chain is built from TRBV5-1 and TRBJ2-7; 10 positions match TRBD2. The CDR3 loop spans 17 amino acids. Germline values: CDR1 SGHRS, CDR2 YFSETQ. V trimming: 1 base; J trimming: 7 bases; junction bases outside the gene matches: 14. The CDR3 DNA reads TGCGCCAGCAGCTTGATCCCTCTAGCGGGGGCCTCTGGGGAGCAGTACTTC. Its translation: CASSLIPLAGASGEQYF.

This clone has a handful of counts. The chain couples TRBV7-9 to TRBJ2-3; D might be TRBD2 (6 bases). The germline gives CDR1 SEHNR, CDR2 FQNEAQ (reference sequence). Deletions cut 4 bases from V and 1 base from J, with 18 bases between. This CDR3 spans 17 amino acids. The CDR3 loop is CASSYPVEGQGTDTQYF. CDR3 DNA sequence: TGTGCCAGCAGCTACCCCGTGGAGGGGCAGGGCACAGATACGCAGTATTTT. The whole variable domain, filled in from reference TRBV7-9 and TRBJ2-3, reads DTGVSQNPRHKITKRGQNVTFRCDPISEHNRLYWYRQTLGQGPEFLTYFQNEAQLEKSRLLSDRFSAERPKGSFSTLEIQRTEQGDSAMYLCASSYPVEGQGTDTQYFGPGTRLTVL.

The chain carries TRBV2 and TRBJ2-1, with D tentatively TRBD1 (6 bases). The V gene lost 4 bases and the J gene lost 5 bases, with 12 bases spanning the gap. Germline-derived CDR1 and CDR2 are SNHLY and FYNNEI. The CDR3 covers 14 residues. The CDR3 sequence is CASSALRGNNEQFF. CDR3 bases: TGTGCCAGCAGTGCCTTAAGGGGGAACAATGAGCAGTTCTTC. The full variable domain, in which reference TRBV2 and TRBJ2-1 provide the parts outside the CDR3, is EPEVTQTPSHQVTQMGQEVILRCVPISNHLYFYWYRQILGQKVEFLVSFYNNEISEKSEIFDDQFSVERPDGSNFTLKIRSTKLEDSAMYFCASSALRGNNEQFFGPGTRLTVL.

V gene TRBV15 combines with J gene TRBJ1-1; tentatively, D is TRBD1 (5 bases). The CDR3 contains 13 residues. Germline lookup yields CDR1 LNHNV and CDR2 YYDKDF (reference sequence). V was pared by 3 bases and J by 8 bases, with 13 bases between. The CDR3 here is CATSRLFWTEAFF. The CDR3 DNA reads TGTGCCACCAGCAGGCTCTTTTGGACAGAAGCTTTCTTT. Full variable domain (remainder filled in from reference TRBV15 and TRBJ1-1): DAMVIQNPRYQVTQFGKPVTLSCSQTLNHNVMYWYQQKSSQAPKLLFHYYDKDFNNEADTPDNFQSRRPNTSFCFLDIRSPGLGDTAMYLCATSRLFWTEAFFGQGTRLTVV.